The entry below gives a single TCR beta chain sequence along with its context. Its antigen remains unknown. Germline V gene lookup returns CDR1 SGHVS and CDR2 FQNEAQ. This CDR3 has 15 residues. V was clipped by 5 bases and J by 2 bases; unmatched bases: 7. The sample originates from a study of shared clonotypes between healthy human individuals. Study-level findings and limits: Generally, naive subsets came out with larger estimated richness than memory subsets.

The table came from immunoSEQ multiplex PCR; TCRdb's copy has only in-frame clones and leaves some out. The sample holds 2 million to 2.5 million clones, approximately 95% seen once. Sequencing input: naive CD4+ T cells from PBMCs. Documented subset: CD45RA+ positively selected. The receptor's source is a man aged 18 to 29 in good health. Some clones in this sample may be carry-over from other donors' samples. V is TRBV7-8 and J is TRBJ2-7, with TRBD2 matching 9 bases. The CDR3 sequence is CASSPRASGTYEQYF. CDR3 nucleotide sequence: TGTGCCAGCAGCCCCCGTGCTAGCGGGACCTACGAGCAGTACTTC.